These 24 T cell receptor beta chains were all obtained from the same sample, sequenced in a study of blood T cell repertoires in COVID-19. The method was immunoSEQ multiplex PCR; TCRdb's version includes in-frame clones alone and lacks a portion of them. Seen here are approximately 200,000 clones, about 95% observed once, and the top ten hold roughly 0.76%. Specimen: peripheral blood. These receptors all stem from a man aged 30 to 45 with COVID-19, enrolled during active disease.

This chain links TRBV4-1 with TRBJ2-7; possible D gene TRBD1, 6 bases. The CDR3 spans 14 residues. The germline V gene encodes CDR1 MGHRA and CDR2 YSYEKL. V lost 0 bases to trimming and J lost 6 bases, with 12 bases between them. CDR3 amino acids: CASSQDYGRGEQYF. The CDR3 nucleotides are TGCGCCAGCAGCCAAGATTACGGCAGGGGCGAGCAGTACTTC.

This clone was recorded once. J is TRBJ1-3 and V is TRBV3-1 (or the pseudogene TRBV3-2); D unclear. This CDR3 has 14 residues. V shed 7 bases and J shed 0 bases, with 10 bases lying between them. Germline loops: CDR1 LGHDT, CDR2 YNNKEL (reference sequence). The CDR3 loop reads CASNSGSSGNTIYF. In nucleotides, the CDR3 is TGTGCCAGCAATAGCGGAAGCTCTGGAAACACCATATATTTT.

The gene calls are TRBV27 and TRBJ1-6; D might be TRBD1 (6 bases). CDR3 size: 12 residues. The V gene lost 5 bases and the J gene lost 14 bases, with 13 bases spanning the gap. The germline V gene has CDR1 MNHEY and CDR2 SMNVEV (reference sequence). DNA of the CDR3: TGTGCCAGCAGTGTTATACAGGGATCCCTCCACTTT. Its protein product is CASSVIQGSLHF.

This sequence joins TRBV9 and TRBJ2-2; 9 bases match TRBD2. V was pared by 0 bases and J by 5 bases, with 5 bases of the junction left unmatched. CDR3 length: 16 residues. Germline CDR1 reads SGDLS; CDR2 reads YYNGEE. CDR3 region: CASSVERGVHTGELFF. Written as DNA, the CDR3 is TGTGCCAGCAGCGTAGAGCGGGGGGTACATACCGGGGAGCTGTTTTTT.

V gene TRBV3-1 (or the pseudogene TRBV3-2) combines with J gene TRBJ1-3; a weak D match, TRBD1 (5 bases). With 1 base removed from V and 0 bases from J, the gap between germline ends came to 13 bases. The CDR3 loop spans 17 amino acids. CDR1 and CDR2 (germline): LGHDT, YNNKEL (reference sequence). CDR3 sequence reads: CASSQVRDSISGNTIYF. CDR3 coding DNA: TGTGCCAGCAGCCAAGTCCGGGACTCCATCTCTGGAAACACCATATATTTT.

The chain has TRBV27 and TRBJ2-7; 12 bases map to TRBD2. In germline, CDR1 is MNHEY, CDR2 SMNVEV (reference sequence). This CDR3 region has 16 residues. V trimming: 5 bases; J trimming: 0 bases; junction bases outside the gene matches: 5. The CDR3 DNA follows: TGTGCCAGCAGTATACTAGCGGGGGGACGCTCCTACGAGCAGTACTTC. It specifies CASSILAGGRSYEQYF.

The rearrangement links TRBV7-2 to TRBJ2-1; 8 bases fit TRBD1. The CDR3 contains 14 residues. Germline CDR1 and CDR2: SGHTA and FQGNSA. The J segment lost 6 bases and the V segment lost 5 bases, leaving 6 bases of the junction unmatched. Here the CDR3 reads CASSPRTGSNEQFF. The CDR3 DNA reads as TGTGCCAGCAGCCCTCGGACAGGGTCCAATGAGCAGTTCTTC. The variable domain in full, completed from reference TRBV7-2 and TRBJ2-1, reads GAGVSQSPSNKVTEKGKDVELRCDPISGHTALYWYRQSLGQGLEFLIYFQGNSAPDKSGLPSDRFSAERTGGSVSTLTIQRTQQEDSAVYLCASSPRTGSNEQFFGPGTRLTVL.

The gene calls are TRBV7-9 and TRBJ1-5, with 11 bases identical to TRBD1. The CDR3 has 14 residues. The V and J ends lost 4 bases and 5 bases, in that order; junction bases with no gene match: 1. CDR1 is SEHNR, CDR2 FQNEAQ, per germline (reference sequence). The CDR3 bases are TGTGCCAGCAGCTCGGGACAGGGGGATCAGCCCCAGCATTTT. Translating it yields CASSSGQGDQPQHF.

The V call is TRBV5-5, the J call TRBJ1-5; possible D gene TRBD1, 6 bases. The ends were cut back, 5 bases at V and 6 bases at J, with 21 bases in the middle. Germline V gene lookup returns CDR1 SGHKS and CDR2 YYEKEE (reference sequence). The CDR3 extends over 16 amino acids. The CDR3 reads CASSHGTGTRSQPQHF. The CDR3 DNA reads TGTGCCAGCAGTCACGGAACCGGGACACGGAGTCAGCCCCAGCATTTT.

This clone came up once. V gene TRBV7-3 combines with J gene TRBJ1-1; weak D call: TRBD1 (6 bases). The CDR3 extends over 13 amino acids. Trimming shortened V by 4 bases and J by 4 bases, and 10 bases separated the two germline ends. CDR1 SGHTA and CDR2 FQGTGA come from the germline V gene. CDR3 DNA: TGTGCCAGCAGCTCCACAGGGTTCACTGAAGCTTTCTTT. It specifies CASSSTGFTEAFF.

The CDR3 DNA is TGTGCCAGCTCACCAGAGCAGACAAGCTCTGGAAACACCATATATTTT. Encoded protein: CASSPEQTSSGNTIYF. V usage is TRBV18 and J usage is TRBJ1-3; D gene ambiguous. The CDR3 runs 16 residues. Looked up from germline, CDR1 is KGHSH and CDR2 is LQKENI. Trimming left V 2 bases short and J 0 bases short, with 11 bases between.

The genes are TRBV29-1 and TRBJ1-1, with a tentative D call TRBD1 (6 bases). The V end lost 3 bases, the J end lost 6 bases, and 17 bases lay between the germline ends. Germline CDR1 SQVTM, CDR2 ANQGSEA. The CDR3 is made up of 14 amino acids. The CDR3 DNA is TGCAGCGTTGACAGGGGTGGGTTAGTGGCTGAAGCTTTCTTT. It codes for CSVDRGGLVAEAFF.

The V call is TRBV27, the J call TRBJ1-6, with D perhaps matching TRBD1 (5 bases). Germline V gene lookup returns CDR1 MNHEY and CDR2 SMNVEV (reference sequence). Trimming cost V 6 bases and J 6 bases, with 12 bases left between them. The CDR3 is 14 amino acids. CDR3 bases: TGTGCCAGCAGGGAGACAGTGTTTAATTCACCCCTCCACTTT. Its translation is CASRETVFNSPLHF.

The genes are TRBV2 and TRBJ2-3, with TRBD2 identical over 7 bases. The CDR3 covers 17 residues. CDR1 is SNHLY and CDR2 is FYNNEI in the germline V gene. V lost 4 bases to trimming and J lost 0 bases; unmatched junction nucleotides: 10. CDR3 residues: CASSAPTSTYSTDTQYF. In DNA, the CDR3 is TGTGCCAGCAGTGCACCGACTAGCACCTATAGCACAGATACGCAGTATTTT.

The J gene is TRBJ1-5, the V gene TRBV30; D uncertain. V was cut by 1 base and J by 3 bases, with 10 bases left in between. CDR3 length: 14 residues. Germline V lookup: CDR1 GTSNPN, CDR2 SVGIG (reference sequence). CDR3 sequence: CAWSDGMINQPQHF. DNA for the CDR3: TGTGCCTGGAGTGACGGGATGATCAATCAGCCCCAGCATTTT. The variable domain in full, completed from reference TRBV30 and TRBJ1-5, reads SQTIHQWPATLVQPVGSPLSLECTVEGTSNPNLYWYRQAAGRGLQLLFYSVGIGQISSEVPQNLSASRPQDRQFILSSKKLLLSDSGFYLCAWSDGMINQPQHFGDGTRLSIL.

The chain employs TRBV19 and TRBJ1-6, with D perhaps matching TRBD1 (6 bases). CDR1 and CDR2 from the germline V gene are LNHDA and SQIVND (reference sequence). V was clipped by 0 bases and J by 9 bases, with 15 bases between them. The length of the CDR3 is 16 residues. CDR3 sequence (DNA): TGTGCCAGTAGTATAGAAGGTGGCAGGGGAGCTTCACCCCTCCACTTT. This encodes CASSIEGGRGASPLHF.

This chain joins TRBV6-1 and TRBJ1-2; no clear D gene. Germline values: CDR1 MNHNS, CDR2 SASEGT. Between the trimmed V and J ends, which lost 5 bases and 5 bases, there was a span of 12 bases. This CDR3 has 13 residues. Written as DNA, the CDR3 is TGTGCCAGCAGTCCACAGCTTCCATATGGCTACACCTTC. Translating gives CASSPQLPYGYTF.

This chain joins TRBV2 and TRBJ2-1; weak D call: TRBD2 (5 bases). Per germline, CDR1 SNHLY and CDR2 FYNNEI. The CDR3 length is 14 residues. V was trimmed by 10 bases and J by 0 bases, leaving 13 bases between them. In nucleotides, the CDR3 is TGTGCCATCTCTAGCTCCAGCTCCTACAATGAGCAGTTCTTC. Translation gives CAISSSSSYNEQFF.

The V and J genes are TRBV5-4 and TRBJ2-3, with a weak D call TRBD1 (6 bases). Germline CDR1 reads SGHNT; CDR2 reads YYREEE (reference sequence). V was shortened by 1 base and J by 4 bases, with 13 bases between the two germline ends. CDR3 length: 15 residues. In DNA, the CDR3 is TGTGCCAGCAGCTTGCGGGCAGGGGAAGCAGATACGCAGTATTTT. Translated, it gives CASSLRAGEADTQYF. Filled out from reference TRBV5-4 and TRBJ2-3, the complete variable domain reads ETGVTQSPTHLIKTRGQQVTLRCSSQSGHNTVSWYQQALGQGPQFIFQYYREEENGRGNFPPRFSGLQFPNYSSELNVNALELDDSALYLCASSLRAGEADTQYFGPGTRLTVL.

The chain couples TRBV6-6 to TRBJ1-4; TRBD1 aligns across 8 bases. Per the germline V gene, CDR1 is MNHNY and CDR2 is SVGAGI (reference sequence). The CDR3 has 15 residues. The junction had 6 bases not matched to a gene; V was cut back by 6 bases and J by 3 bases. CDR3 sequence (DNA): TGTGCCAGCAGGAACCCAGGGGGCTCTAATGAAAAACTGTTTTTT. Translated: CASRNPGGSNEKLFF.

The CDR3 coding sequence is TGTGCCACCAGCAGAGGGGACAGCTACTATGGCTACACCTTC. It codes for CATSRGDSYYGYTF. V usage is TRBV15 and J usage is TRBJ1-2, with 7 bases lining up with TRBD1. This CDR3 region has 14 residues. Germline V lookup: CDR1 LNHNV, CDR2 YYDKDF (reference sequence). V dropped 1 base and J dropped 3; count of bases not matched to a gene: 2.

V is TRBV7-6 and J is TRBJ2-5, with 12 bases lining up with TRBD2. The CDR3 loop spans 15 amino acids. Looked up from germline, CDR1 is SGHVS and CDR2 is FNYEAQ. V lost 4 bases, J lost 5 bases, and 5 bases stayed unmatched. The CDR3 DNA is TGTGCCAGCAGCTCCACCGGGACTAGCGGGGAGACCCAGTACTTC. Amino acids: CASSSTGTSGETQYF.

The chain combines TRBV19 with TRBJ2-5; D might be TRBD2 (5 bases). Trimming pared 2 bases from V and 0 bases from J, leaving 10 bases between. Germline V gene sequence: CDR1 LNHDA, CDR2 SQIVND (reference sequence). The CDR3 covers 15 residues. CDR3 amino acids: CASSIRGAYQETQYF. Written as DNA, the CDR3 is TGTGCCAGTAGTATACGGGGAGCCTACCAAGAGACCCAGTACTTC.

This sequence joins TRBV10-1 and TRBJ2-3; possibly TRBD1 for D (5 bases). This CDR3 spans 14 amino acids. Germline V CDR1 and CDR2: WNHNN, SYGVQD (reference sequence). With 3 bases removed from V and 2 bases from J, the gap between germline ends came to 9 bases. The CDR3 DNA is TGCGCCAGCAGTGACGGACAACTCACAGATACGCAGTATTTT. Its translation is CASSDGQLTDTQYF.